The T cell receptor beta chain under discussion was sequenced for a study of T-cell memory formation after mild COVID-19. In germline, CDR1 is SSHAT, CDR2 FNYEAQ (reference sequence). Trimming took 5 bases from V and 3 from J, leaving 14 bases between them. This CDR3 region has 14 residues. Constant-segment-primed 5'RACE gave TCR alpha and TCR beta cDNA libraries with sample barcodes and UMIs. One entry per CDR3 protein results from TCRdb running MiXCR on the 5' RACE reads. Altogether approximately 400,000 distinct CDR3 sequences are present, 20% to 25% being singletons, with the ten largest covering around 8.8%. General study points: Mainly in CM and EM were contracting CD4+ clones; CD8+ were in EMRA. Day 15 to 85 contractors were CD4/CD8 balanced; later expanders leaned CD4+. SARS-CoV-2 specificity was not confirmed for second-wave clones peaking on day 37.

In the case of this clonotype: Its antigen is not known.

The chain links TRBV7-7 to TRBJ2-7; tentative D call: TRBD2 (5 bases). This clonotype was obtained from an adult woman who had mild COVID-19 (a few samples of this study predate the infection). Cell type and time point are not known. The sequencing sample was made of PBMCs or a T cell subset sorted from them (not recorded which). For the CDR3, the DNA is TGTGCCAGCAGCCGCGGGTGGGCCGGCTACGAGCAGTACTTC. It is translated as CASSRGWAGYEQYF.